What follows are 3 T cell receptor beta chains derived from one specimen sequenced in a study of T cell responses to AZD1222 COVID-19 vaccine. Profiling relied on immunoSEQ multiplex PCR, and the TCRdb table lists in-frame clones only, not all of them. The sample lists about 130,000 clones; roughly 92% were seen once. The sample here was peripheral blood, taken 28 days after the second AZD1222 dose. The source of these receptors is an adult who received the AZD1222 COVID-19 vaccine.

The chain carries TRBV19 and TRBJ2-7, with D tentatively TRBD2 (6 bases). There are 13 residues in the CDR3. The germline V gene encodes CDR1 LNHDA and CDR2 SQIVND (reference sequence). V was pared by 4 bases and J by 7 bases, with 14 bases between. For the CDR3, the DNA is TGTGCCAGTAGTAGGACTATCTCTTGGGAGCAGTACTTC. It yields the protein CASSRTISWEQYF. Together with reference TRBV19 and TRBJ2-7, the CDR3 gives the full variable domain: DGGITQSPKYLFRKEGQNVTLSCEQNLNHDAMYWYRQDPGQGLRLIYYSQIVNDFQKGDIAEGYSVSREKKESFPLTVTSAQKNPTAFYLCASSRTISWEQYFGPGTRLTVT.

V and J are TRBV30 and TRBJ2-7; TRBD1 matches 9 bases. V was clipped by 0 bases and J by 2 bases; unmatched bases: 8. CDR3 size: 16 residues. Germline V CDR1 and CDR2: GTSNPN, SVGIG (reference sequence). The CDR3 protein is CAWSVVWDRATYEQYF. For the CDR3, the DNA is TGTGCCTGGAGTGTAGTTTGGGACAGGGCTACCTACGAGCAGTACTTC.

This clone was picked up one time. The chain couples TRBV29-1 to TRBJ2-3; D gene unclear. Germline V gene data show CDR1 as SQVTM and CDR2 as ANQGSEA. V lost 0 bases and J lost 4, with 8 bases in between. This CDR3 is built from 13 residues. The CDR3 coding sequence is TGCAGCGTTGAAGATTTGAGACCAGATACGCAGTATTTT. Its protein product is CSVEDLRPDTQYF.